This T cell receptor (beta chain) was captured by sequencing in a study of cytomegalovirus exposure and HLA in healthy donors. Study at large: The 90 to 150 validation repertoires were produced on the same platform as the 650 or so repertoires of the first cohort. This was reported in a later analysis. Points from the study as a whole: Rare TCR sequences predominated, though certain public TCRs were found in many donors.

Only in-frame clones appear in the TCRdb table, and some are missing; sequencing was by immunoSEQ multiplex PCR. The data hold around 300,000 clones, with around 86% observed a single time. This CDR3 is built from 13 residues. Germline assignment: CDR1 SQVTM and CDR2 ANQGSEA. Trimming cost V 6 bases and J 8 bases, with 14 bases left between them. A note on this clone: The antigen is undetermined.

Input material: PBMCs. This clonotype was sampled from a woman in her late teens or twenties in good health and CMV-seronegative. The chain combines TRBV29-1 with TRBJ2-6; D may be TRBD1 (6 bases). CDR3 in amino acids: CSVTGKSPNVLTF. DNA for the CDR3: TGCAGCGTAACAGGGAAATCTCCCAACGTCCTGACTTTC.